Each of the 27 T cell receptor beta chains below was sequenced from the same sample in a study of cytomegalovirus exposure and HLA in healthy donors. Primers: 60 Vbeta forward and 13 Jbeta reverse. Clones were read by immunoSEQ multiplex PCR, and TCRdb kept only the in-frame ones, dropping some. The table lists fewer than 150,000 clones, roughly 80% of them singletons, with 2.7% in the top ten. The sequenced sample was PBMCs. These TCRs come from a woman in her thirties or forties in good health and CMV-seropositive.

The V gene is TRBV7-8, the J gene TRBJ2-7; TRBD2 matches 8 bases. Per germline, CDR1 SGHVS and CDR2 FQNEAQ. V gave up 1 base and J gave up 2 bases; unmatched junction bases: 10. The CDR3 runs to 17 residues. This CDR3 is CASSLVGGGRSTYEQYF. CDR3 DNA sequence: TGTGCCAGCAGCTTAGTCGGCGGGGGGCGGAGCACCTACGAGCAGTACTTC.

V is TRBV5-1 and J is TRBJ2-5; the D gene is possibly TRBD2 (6 bases). Germline CDR1 is SGHRS and CDR2 is YFSETQ. The length of the CDR3 is 13 residues. Trimming removed 8 bases from V and 2 bases from J, with 13 bases in between. This CDR3 reads CASSRREQETQYF. CDR3 nucleotides: TGCGCCAGTTCTCGACGGGAGCAAGAGACCCAGTACTTC.

The genes are TRBV5-5 and TRBJ1-1; 8 bases are a match to TRBD1. With V trimmed by 4 bases and J by 4 bases, 3 bases remained unmatched. In germline, CDR1 is SGHKS, CDR2 YYEKEE (reference sequence). The CDR3 totals 13 residues. The CDR3 coding sequence is TGTGCCAGCAGCCTCACAGGGGGCACTGAAGCTTTCTTT. Translated: CASSLTGGTEAFF.

This clone has only one observation. This rearrangement joins TRBV29-1 to TRBJ2-7, with TRBD1 matching over 9 bases. The V gene end was trimmed by 1 base and the J gene end by 2 bases; junction bases not matched to a gene: 3. Germline CDR1 is SQVTM and CDR2 is ANQGSEA. This CDR3 comprises 14 residues. DNA of the CDR3: TGCAGCGTTGAAGGAGGGACAGGGACCTACGAGCAGTACTTC. Its translation is CSVEGGTGTYEQYF.

The gene calls are TRBV11-2 and TRBJ1-6; D call uncertain. Trimming left V 2 bases short and J 8 bases short, with 10 bases between. The germline CDR1 and CDR2 sequences are SGHAT and FQNNGV. CDR3 size: 14 residues. CDR3 sequence reads: CASSLIGGDSPLHF. The DNA of the CDR3 is TGTGCCAGCAGCTTAATAGGAGGAGATTCACCCCTCCACTTT.

This clone was detected only a few times. The chain recombines TRBV5-4 with TRBJ1-6, with 9 bases lining up with TRBD1. Germline loops: CDR1 SGHNT, CDR2 YYREEE (reference sequence). V dropped 4 bases and J dropped 2; count of bases not matched to a gene: 7. The CDR3 length is 17 residues. CDR3 sequence (DNA): TGTGCCAGCAGCGGCGGACAGGGGACGACCTATAATTCACCCCTCCACTTT. Protein: CASSGGQGTTYNSPLHF.

The chain combines TRBV7-9 with TRBJ1-2; no firm D call. The V end lost 5 bases, the J end lost 4 bases, and 17 bases lay between the germline ends. The CDR3 extends over 15 amino acids. The germline gives CDR1 SEHNR, CDR2 FQNEAQ (reference sequence). In DNA, the CDR3 is TGTGCCAGCAGCCAGCGGGTAGCTTCGCCCTATGGCTACACCTTC. It codes for CASSQRVASPYGYTF.

Comment on this clone: An end of the junction differs from the germline gene, which may be a read error. The chain joins TRBV7-7 to TRBJ2-2; 7 bases map to TRBD1. CDR3 size: 15 residues. The V gene's germline CDR1 is SSHAT and CDR2 FNYEAQ (reference sequence). The CDR3 reads CASSLGTAITGELFF. CDR3 nucleotide sequence: TGTGCTAGCAGCTTAGGGACAGCCATCACCGGGGAGCTGTTTTTT.

V gene TRBV5-6 combines with J gene TRBJ2-3; TRBD2 matches at 8 bases. The V and J ends lost 2 bases and 3 bases, in that order; junction bases with no gene match: 11. The CDR3 contains 17 residues. CDR1 and CDR2 (germline): SGHDT, YYEEEE. This CDR3 is CASSFLPTGGRTDTQYF. The CDR3 DNA reads TGTGCCAGCAGCTTTCTCCCTACGGGAGGGAGAACAGATACGCAGTATTTT.

The chain links TRBV7-2 to TRBJ2-3; maybe TRBD2 (5 bases). Germline V lookup: CDR1 SGHTA, CDR2 FQGNSA. Trimming took 5 bases from V and 8 from J, leaving 23 bases between them. The CDR3 spans 16 residues. Here the CDR3 reads CASSPRGSGPWGTQYF. CDR3 nucleotide sequence: TGTGCCAGCAGCCCCAGAGGAAGCGGACCCTGGGGTACGCAGTATTTT.

This clone was seen a handful of times. V is TRBV19 and J is TRBJ2-1; TRBD1 matches 9 bases. CDR1 and CDR2 (germline): LNHDA, SQIVND (reference sequence). The CDR3 has 14 amino acids. The J segment lost 7 bases and the V segment lost 3 bases, leaving 4 bases of the junction unmatched. This chain's CDR3 is CASSIQGQGNEQFF. CDR3 bases: TGTGCCAGTAGTATTCAGGGACAGGGAAATGAGCAGTTCTTC.

The chain joins TRBV7-2 to TRBJ1-6; no definite D call. Looked up from germline, CDR1 is SGHTA and CDR2 is FQGNSA. The CDR3 runs to 13 residues. The germline V and J ends were trimmed by 4 bases and 14 bases, with 15 bases remaining between them. DNA for the CDR3: TGTGCCAGCAGCTCCCCCCCAGGCAAGACCCTCCACTTT. Protein sequence: CASSSPPGKTLHF.

The chain recombines TRBV7-3 with TRBJ2-2; perhaps TRBD1 as D (5 bases). Deletions cut 4 bases from V and 7 bases from J, with 16 bases between. Germline V lookup: CDR1 SGHTA, CDR2 FQGTGA. The CDR3 extends over 15 amino acids. The chain's CDR3 is CASSSGPGYGGELFF. The CDR3 DNA sequence: TGTGCCAGCAGCTCTGGGCCAGGGTACGGCGGGGAGCTGTTTTTT.

The chain uses TRBV7-9 and TRBJ2-1, with D perhaps TRBD1 (5 bases). V lost 5 bases, J lost 1 base, and 6 bases lay in between. Germline V gene sequence: CDR1 SEHNR, CDR2 FQNEAQ (reference sequence). The CDR3 covers 13 residues. CDR3 DNA: TGTGCCAGCAGCCGACAGTCCTACAATGAGCAGTTCTTC. Protein product: CASSRQSYNEQFF. Supplemented by reference TRBV7-9 and TRBJ2-1, the full variable domain reads DTGVSQNPRHKITKRGQNVTFRCDPISEHNRLYWYRQTLGQGPEFLTYFQNEAQLEKSRLLSDRFSAERPKGSFSTLEIQRTEQGDSAMYLCASSRQSYNEQFFGPGTRLTVL.

Turning to this clone: At the DNA level, this CDR3 is encoded by other sequences in the same sample as well. The rearrangement links TRBV6-1 to TRBJ1-6; 7 bases line up with TRBD1. After removal of 4 bases from V and 5 bases from J, the junction contained 8 bases not matched to a gene. CDR1 and CDR2 (germline): MNHNS, SASEGT. The CDR3 is made up of 16 amino acids. CDR3 nucleotides: TGTGCCAGCAGTGGACAGGGACAGAGGCATAATTCACCCCTCCACTTT. The encoded protein is CASSGQGQRHNSPLHF.

V is TRBV5-1 and J is TRBJ1-2; no definite D call. The V gene lost 0 bases and the J gene lost 1 base, with 13 bases spanning the gap. CDR1 and CDR2 from the germline V gene are SGHRS and YFSETQ. The CDR3 is 16 residues long. This CDR3 reads CASSLAEFGLNYGYTF. The DNA for the CDR3 is TGCGCCAGCAGCTTGGCCGAGTTCGGACTTAACTATGGCTACACCTTC. The full variable domain, in which reference TRBV5-1 and TRBJ1-2 provide the parts outside the CDR3, is KAGVTQTPRYLIKTRGQQVTLSCSPISGHRSVSWYQQTPGQGLQFLFEYFSETQRNKGNFPGRFSGRQFSNSRSEMNVSTLELGDSALYLCASSLAEFGLNYGYTFGSGTRLTVV.

Of note for this clone: The germline gene is not matched at one end of the junction; a read error may be the cause. The chain joins TRBV5-6 to TRBJ2-7; D is unclear. The CDR3 totals 11 residues. Germline V gene sequence: CDR1 SGHDT, CDR2 YYEEEE. CDR3 sequence reads: CTSSAAGEQYF. CDR3 sequence (DNA): TGTACCAGCAGCGCCGCCGGGGAGCAGTACTTC.

The count of this clone is one. The chain employs TRBV11-2 and TRBJ2-2; possible D gene TRBD2, 7 bases. Germline lookup yields CDR1 SGHAT and CDR2 FQNNGV. There are 18 residues in the CDR3. Between the trimmed V and J ends, which lost 2 bases and 5 bases, there was a span of 21 bases. Here the CDR3 reads CASSLRGAGTVGTGELFF. In DNA, the CDR3 is TGTGCCAGCAGCTTACGGGGGGCGGGGACCGTGGGGACCGGGGAGCTGTTTTTT.

This chain joins TRBV16 and TRBJ2-1; D perhaps matches TRBD2 (6 bases). This CDR3 has 15 amino acids. Per the germline V gene, CDR1 is KGHSY and CDR2 is FQNENV. V lost 0 bases and J lost 7, with 13 bases in between. CDR3 region: CASSQSAGKGNEQFF. DNA for the CDR3: TGTGCCAGCAGCCAATCGGCGGGAAAAGGGAATGAGCAGTTCTTC.

In this sample, this clone turned up once. This sequence joins TRBV7-6 and TRBJ2-2, with TRBD1 identical over 7 bases. J gave up 7 bases and V 5 bases, and 13 bases lay outside the gene matches. CDR3 length: 16 residues. The germline gives CDR1 SGHVS, CDR2 FNYEAQ. CDR3 in DNA: TGTGCCAGCAGCAAAAAGACAGGGCTCCGTGGCGGGGAGCTGTTTTTT. It translates to CASSKKTGLRGGELFF. The whole variable domain, remainder taken from reference TRBV7-6 and TRBJ2-2, is GAGVSQSPRYKVTKRGQDVALRCDPISGHVSLYWYRQALGQGPEFLTYFNYEAQQDKSGLPNDRFSAERPEGSISTLTIQRTEQRDSAMYRCASSKKTGLRGGELFFGEGSRLTVL.

This clone showed up just a few times. This chain joins TRBV28 and TRBJ1-6; TRBD1 matches 9 bases. Germline V gene lookup returns CDR1 MDHEN and CDR2 SYDVKM. The V gene end was trimmed by 3 bases and the J gene end by 8 bases; junction bases not matched to a gene: 2. This CDR3 is 14 amino acids long. CDR3 nucleotides: TGTGCCAGCAGTTTGCGGGACAGGGATTCACCCCTCCACTTT. Encoded protein: CASSLRDRDSPLHF.

Concerning this clone: The germline gene is not matched at one end of the junction; a read error may be the cause. The chain is built from TRBV5-4 and TRBJ2-1, with 13 bases aligning to TRBD2. The CDR3 sequence is 12 residues long. The germline V gene encodes CDR1 SGHNT and CDR2 YYREEE (reference sequence). In nucleotides, the CDR3 is TGTGCCAGCAGCTTACTAGCGGGGGGGGTGATCTTC. It is translated as CASSLLAGGVIF.

The chain links TRBV2 to TRBJ2-1; D is unresolved. CDR1 and CDR2 from the germline V gene are SNHLY and FYNNEI. The CDR3 spans 13 residues. V lost 1 base and J lost 9, with 10 bases in between. CDR3 DNA: TGTGCCAGCAGTGAAGTCTACTATGGTGAGCAGTTCTTC. Protein sequence: CASSEVYYGEQFF. Based on the CDR3 plus reference TRBV2 and TRBJ2-1, the full variable domain is EPEVTQTPSHQVTQMGQEVILRCVPISNHLYFYWYRQILGQKVEFLVSFYNNEISEKSEIFDDQFSVERPDGSNFTLKIRSTKLEDSAMYFCASSEVYYGEQFFGPGTRLTVL.

The V and J genes are TRBV5-1 and TRBJ1-5, with D hard to call. The germline V gene encodes CDR1 SGHRS and CDR2 YFSETQ. There are 13 residues in the CDR3. Trimming removed 5 bases at V and 3 bases at J, with 9 bases between. CDR3: CASRGGFNQPQHF. As DNA, the CDR3 is TGCGCCAGCAGGGGAGGGTTCAATCAGCCCCAGCATTTT. Looking up the rest from reference TRBV5-1 and TRBJ1-5 gives the full variable domain: KAGVTQTPRYLIKTRGQQVTLSCSPISGHRSVSWYQQTPGQGLQFLFEYFSETQRNKGNFPGRFSGRQFSNSRSEMNVSTLELGDSALYLCASRGGFNQPQHFGDGTRLSIL.

CDR3 sequence reads: CASTGSLNEKLFF. The CDR3 DNA is TGTGCCAGTACAGGGTCTCTTAATGAAAAACTGTTTTTT. The chain combines TRBV19 with TRBJ1-4; tentatively, D is TRBD1 (5 bases). The germline V gene has CDR1 LNHDA and CDR2 SQIVND (reference sequence). The CDR3 sequence is 13 residues long. V lost 7 bases and J 4 bases, leaving 10 bases between the germline ends.

The rearrangement uses TRBV7-2 and TRBJ1-6; D unresolved. CDR3 length equals 15 residues. V lost 3 bases and J lost 8, with 14 bases in between. CDR1 is SGHTA, CDR2 FQGNSA, per germline. CDR3: CASSLRGGWDSPLHF. The CDR3 coding sequence is TGTGCCAGCAGCTTGCGGGGTGGGTGGGATTCACCCCTCCACTTT.

The J gene is TRBJ2-7, the V gene TRBV4-2; perhaps TRBD2 as D (6 bases). The CDR3 consists of 14 residues. In germline, CDR1 is LGHNA, CDR2 YNFKEQ. The V gene lost 2 bases and the J gene lost 5 bases, with 13 bases spanning the gap. As DNA, the CDR3 is TGTGCCAGCAGCCAAATAGGCGGGAAGCACGAGCAGTACTTC. Translation gives CASSQIGGKHEQYF.